These 23 T cell receptor beta chains originate from one sample sequenced in a study of blood T cell repertoires in COVID-19. Profiling relied on immunoSEQ multiplex PCR, and the TCRdb table lists in-frame clones only, not all of them. The data show a few hundred thousand clones, with around 80% seen just once and roughly 2.9% held by the top ten. The sequenced material came from peripheral blood. Every receptor here comes from a man aged 45-60 years with active or convalescent COVID-19.

The chain recombines TRBV7-9 with TRBJ2-1; 8 bases are a match to TRBD2. V shed 4 bases and J 7 bases; nucleotides not matched to a gene: 6. The CDR3 runs to 14 residues. CDR1 and CDR2 (germline): SEHNR, FQNEAQ (reference sequence). In DNA form, the CDR3 reads TGTGCCAGCAGCTGGGGACTAGACGGAAATGAGCAGTTCTTC. This encodes CASSWGLDGNEQFF.

Written as DNA, the CDR3 is TGTGCCAGCAGCTCCCCCACTATACACACAGATACGCAGTATTTT. Translating it yields CASSSPTIHTDTQYF. The rearrangement uses TRBV5-4 and TRBJ2-3; the D is unclear. This CDR3 comprises 15 residues. Looked up from germline, CDR1 is SGHNT and CDR2 is YYREEE (reference sequence). With 3 bases removed from V and 2 bases from J, the gap between germline ends came to 13 bases.

This chain joins TRBV5-4 and TRBJ2-2; a weak D match, TRBD2 (5 bases). Germline-derived CDR1 and CDR2 are SGHNT and YYREEE (reference sequence). CDR3 length: 17 amino acids. Trimming left V 4 bases short and J 1 base short, with 17 bases between. CDR3 amino acids: CASSPRAVGMNTGELFF. The DNA for the CDR3 is TGTGCCAGCAGCCCCCGGGCAGTCGGGATGAACACCGGGGAGCTGTTTTTT.

The gene calls are TRBV3-1 (or the pseudogene TRBV3-2) and TRBJ1-1; 9 bases line up with TRBD1. After removal of 8 bases from V and 1 base from J, the junction contained 5 bases not matched to a gene. CDR1 is LGHDT, CDR2 YNNKEL, per germline (reference sequence). The CDR3 totals 14 residues. The chain's CDR3 is CASSGTGKNTEAFF. Written as DNA, the CDR3 is TGTGCCAGCTCAGGGACAGGGAAGAACACTGAAGCTTTCTTT.

This sequence joins TRBV5-6 and TRBJ2-7; 8 bases map to TRBD2. CDR3 length: 14 amino acids. The V and J ends lost 4 bases and 2 bases, in that order; junction bases with no gene match: 5. The germline CDR1 and CDR2 sequences are SGHDT and YYEEEE. The CDR3 DNA follows: TGTGCCAGCAGCCGGACGGGGGGGCCCTACGAGCAGTACTTC. Amino acid sequence: CASSRTGGPYEQYF.

This chain uses TRBV10-2 with TRBJ2-3, with unresolved D. CDR1 is WSHSY and CDR2 is SAAADI in the germline V gene. This CDR3 region has 13 residues. V lost 2 bases, J lost 5 bases, and 8 bases lay in between. The CDR3 DNA is TGCGCCAGCAGTGAGAGTAGAGAAGATACGCAGTATTTT. It yields the protein CASSESREDTQYF.

CDR3 DNA sequence: TGTGCCAGCAGCTTGTTGCAGATGAATTCACCCCTCCACTTT. Translated: CASSLLQMNSPLHF. This rearrangement joins TRBV7-8 to TRBJ1-6; D is undetermined. The CDR3 runs 14 residues. Trimming took 3 bases from V and 7 from J, leaving 10 bases between them. CDR1 SGHVS and CDR2 FQNEAQ come from the germline V gene. Full variable domain (remainder filled in from reference TRBV7-8 and TRBJ1-6): GAGVSQSPRYKVAKRGQDVALRCDPISGHVSLFWYQQALGQGPEFLTYFQNEAQLDKSGLPSDRFFAERPEGSVSTLKIQRTQQEDSAVYLCASSLLQMNSPLHFGNGTRLTVT.

V usage is TRBV30 and J usage is TRBJ2-2, with D possibly matching TRBD1 (6 bases). The CDR3 runs to 13 residues. Per the germline V gene, CDR1 is GTSNPN and CDR2 is SVGIG (reference sequence). V dropped 3 bases and J dropped 6 bases, with 11 bases sitting between them. CDR3 nucleotide sequence: TGTGCCTGGAGAACAGGGTGGTCCGGGGAGCTGTTTTTT. Protein: CAWRTGWSGELFF.

This clone has more than one count but fewer than ten. The chain uses TRBV19 and TRBJ2-3; 12 nucleotides line up with TRBD2. The CDR3 has 18 amino acids. Germline V gene data show CDR1 as LNHDA and CDR2 as SQIVND (reference sequence). V lost 5 bases to trimming and J lost 0 bases; unmatched junction nucleotides: 9. CDR3 residues: CASSGLAGWDQSTDTQYF. The CDR3 DNA sequence: TGTGCCAGTAGTGGACTAGCGGGGTGGGACCAGAGCACAGATACGCAGTATTTT.

This rearrangement joins TRBV9 to TRBJ1-2; TRBD1 matches 7 bases. The J segment lost 8 bases and the V segment lost 0 bases, leaving 10 bases of the junction unmatched. Looked up from germline, CDR1 is SGDLS and CDR2 is YYNGEE. The CDR3 consists of 15 residues. This CDR3 is CASSVGGTAYDGYTF. In DNA, the CDR3 is TGTGCCAGCAGCGTAGGGGGGACAGCCTATGACGGCTACACCTTC.

The chain employs TRBV30 and TRBJ2-7; D call uncertain. The V and J ends lost 5 bases and 6 bases respectively, with 11 bases between them. The CDR3 has 11 amino acids. Germline values: CDR1 GTSNPN, CDR2 SVGIG (reference sequence). CDR3 DNA sequence: TGTGCCTGGGCCCGAGAGCTCGAGCAGTACTTC. It yields the protein CAWARELEQYF.

V usage is TRBV25-1 and J usage is TRBJ1-5, with D possibly being TRBD1 (6 bases). Deletions cut 4 bases from V and 1 base from J, with 8 bases between. The CDR3 is made up of 14 amino acids. Looked up from germline, CDR1 is MGHDK and CDR2 is SYGVNS. The CDR3: CASSVTGSNQPQHF. DNA of the CDR3: TGTGCCAGCAGTGTGACAGGAAGCAATCAGCCCCAGCATTTT. The full variable domain, in which reference TRBV25-1 and TRBJ1-5 provide the parts outside the CDR3, is EADIYQTPRYLVIGTGKKITLECSQTMGHDKMYWYQQDPGMELHLIHYSYGVNSTEKGDLSSESTVSRIRTEHFPLTLESARPSHTSQYLCASSVTGSNQPQHFGDGTRLSIL.

The gene calls are TRBV27 and TRBJ1-3; TRBD1 agrees at 9 bases. J gave up 1 base and V 6 bases, and 1 base lay outside the gene matches. Germline loops: CDR1 MNHEY, CDR2 SMNVEV (reference sequence). This CDR3 spans 14 amino acids. The DNA for the CDR3 is TGTGCCAGCAGGGACAGGGGATCTGGAAACACCATATATTTT. This encodes CASRDRGSGNTIYF.

This clone was found a few times. The chain is built from TRBV15 and TRBJ2-2, with 7 bases identical to TRBD1. This CDR3 has 15 amino acids. V dropped 4 bases and J dropped 7; count of bases not matched to a gene: 9. Per germline, CDR1 LNHNV and CDR2 YYDKDF (reference sequence). As DNA, the CDR3 is TGTGCCACCAGCATGGGGCAGGGGGTCGGCGGGGAGCTGTTTTTT. Translation gives CATSMGQGVGGELFF. The full variable domain, rest sourced from reference TRBV15 and TRBJ2-2, is DAMVIQNPRYQVTQFGKPVTLSCSQTLNHNVMYWYQQKSSQAPKLLFHYYDKDFNNEADTPDNFQSRRPNTSFCFLDIRSPGLGDTAMYLCATSMGQGVGGELFFGEGSRLTVL.

The V call is TRBV5-1, the J call TRBJ2-3; possible D gene TRBD1, 6 bases. The CDR3 is 17 residues long. Trimming removed 2 bases at V and 3 bases at J, with 19 bases between. CDR1 SGHRS and CDR2 YFSETQ come from the germline V gene. Here the CDR3 DNA reads TGCGCCAGCAGCTTTTTTACAGGGCGATTGGGGACAGATACGCAGTATTTT. Amino acid sequence: CASSFFTGRLGTDTQYF.

With respect to this clone: One junction end disagrees with the germline gene, perhaps due to a read error. Here the CDR3 DNA reads TGTGCTAGCAGCTTAAGGCAGGGGGACTACGAGCAGTACTTC. Translating it yields CASSLRQGDYEQYF. This sequence joins TRBV7-7 and TRBJ2-7; 7 bases map to TRBD1. The CDR3 runs to 14 residues. The germline gives CDR1 SSHAT, CDR2 FNYEAQ (reference sequence).

This clone showed up just once. The chain combines TRBV7-8 with TRBJ1-1; 9 bases map to TRBD1. Germline V gene lookup returns CDR1 SGHVS and CDR2 FQNEAQ. The CDR3 has 14 residues. The junction had 3 bases not matched to a gene; V was cut back by 4 bases and J by 3 bases. CDR3 bases: TGTGCCAGCAGCTCCAGGACAGGGGACACTGAAGCTTTCTTT. Translated: CASSSRTGDTEAFF. Variable domain in full (rest from reference TRBV7-8 and TRBJ1-1): GAGVSQSPRYKVAKRGQDVALRCDPISGHVSLFWYQQALGQGPEFLTYFQNEAQLDKSGLPSDRFFAERPEGSVSTLKIQRTQQEDSAVYLCASSSRTGDTEAFFGQGTRLTVV.

The chain carries TRBV4-2 and TRBJ2-1; possibly TRBD2 for D (5 bases). V dropped 0 bases and J dropped 5 bases, with 8 bases sitting between them. Germline values: CDR1 LGHNA, CDR2 YNFKEQ. The CDR3 has 14 residues. CDR3 amino acids: CASSQERRDNEQFF. The CDR3 nucleotides read TGTGCCAGCAGCCAAGAACGGCGGGACAATGAGCAGTTCTTC.

The J gene is TRBJ1-5, the V gene TRBV18; no definite D call. CDR1 is KGHSH, CDR2 LQKENI, per germline. The CDR3 has 15 residues. The germline V and J ends were trimmed by 5 bases and 2 bases, with 13 bases remaining between them. CDR3 nucleotides: TGTGCCAGCTCATACCAGGTAGGTCGCAATCAGCCCCAGCATTTT. Its protein is CASSYQVGRNQPQHF.

This chain joins TRBV25-1 and TRBJ1-6; TRBD1 is a possible D gene (5 bases). Germline-derived CDR1 and CDR2 are MGHDK and SYGVNS. The V end lost 5 bases, the J end lost 9 bases, and 11 bases lay between the germline ends. This CDR3 region has 13 residues. The chain's CDR3 is CASSWGQVSPLHF. CDR3 nucleotide sequence: TGTGCCAGCAGTTGGGGCCAGGTTTCACCCCTCCACTTT.

The table lists this clone with a count of one. The chain uses TRBV28 and TRBJ2-5; D is possibly TRBD1 (6 bases). CDR1 and CDR2 (germline): MDHEN, SYDVKM. CDR3 length: 14 residues. Deletions cut 5 bases from V and 4 bases from J, with 14 bases between. CDR3 in amino acids: CASSPPRGSETQYF. CDR3 nucleotide sequence: TGTGCCAGCAGTCCGCCCAGGGGCTCAGAGACCCAGTACTTC.

The DNA for the CDR3 is TGTGCCAGCAGCCGTACAAGGGGGCTGTGGTCTCCCTACACCTTC. This codes for CASSRTRGLWSPYTF. The rearrangement uses TRBV28 and TRBJ1-2, with 7 nucleotides matching TRBD1. CDR3 length: 15 amino acids. J lost 10 bases, V lost 6 bases, and 17 bases had no gene match. CDR1 and CDR2 (germline): MDHEN, SYDVKM.

This clone turned up a few times. The CDR3 nucleotides read TGTGCCATCAGTGAGTTGGCAGACGAGCAGTACTTC. This gives the protein CAISELADEQYF. This chain connects TRBV10-3 to TRBJ2-7; no firm D call. The germline V gene encodes CDR1 ENHRY and CDR2 SYGVKD. The CDR3 sequence is 12 residues long. V dropped 1 base and J dropped 5 bases, with 6 bases sitting between them.